The T cell receptor beta chain under discussion was sequenced for a study of shared clonotypes between healthy human individuals. Regarding the study as a whole: Richness estimates generally favored naive over memory subsets. Sharing across several donors was seen in roughly 5% of naive CD4 clonotypes.

A word on this clone: What it recognizes is unknown.

The CDR3 consists of 19 residues. The ends lost 5 bases at V and 6 bases at J; junction bases unmatched: 16. CDR1 and CDR2 from the germline V gene are SGHTA and FQGNSA. The donors, all of them Caucasian adults, lived in Nashville, Tennessee. The run depth of the assay was deep. TCRdb keeps only in-frame clones here, not all; method: immunoSEQ multiplex PCR. The sample has a few million clones, around 90% seen once. The chain couples TRBV7-2 to TRBJ2-2, with 12 bases lining up with TRBD2. Material for sequencing was naive CD4+ T cells from PBMCs. The subset is: CD45RA+ positively selected. This TCR was recovered from a man in his late teens or twenties in good health. Some clones in this sample may be carry-over from other donors' samples. The CDR3 protein is CASSQRLAGVGGAAGELFF. The CDR3 DNA reads as TGTGCCAGCAGCCAACGACTAGCGGGAGTTGGAGGTGCTGCCGGGGAGCTGTTTTTT.